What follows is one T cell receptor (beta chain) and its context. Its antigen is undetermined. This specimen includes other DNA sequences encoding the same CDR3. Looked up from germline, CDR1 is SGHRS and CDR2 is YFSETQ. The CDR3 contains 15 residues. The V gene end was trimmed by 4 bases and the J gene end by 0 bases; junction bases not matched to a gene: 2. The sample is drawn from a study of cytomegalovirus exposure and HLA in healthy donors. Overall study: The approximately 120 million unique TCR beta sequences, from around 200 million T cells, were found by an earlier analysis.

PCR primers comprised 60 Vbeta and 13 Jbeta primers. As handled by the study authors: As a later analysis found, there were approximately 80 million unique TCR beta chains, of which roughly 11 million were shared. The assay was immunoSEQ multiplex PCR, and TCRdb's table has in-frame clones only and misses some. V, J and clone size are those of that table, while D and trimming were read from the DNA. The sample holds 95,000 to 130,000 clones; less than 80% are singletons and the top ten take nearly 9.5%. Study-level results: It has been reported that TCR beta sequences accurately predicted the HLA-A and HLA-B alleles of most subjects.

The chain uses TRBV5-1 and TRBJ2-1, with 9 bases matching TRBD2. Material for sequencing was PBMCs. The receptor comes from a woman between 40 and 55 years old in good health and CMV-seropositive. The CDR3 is CASSLSGSSYNEQFF. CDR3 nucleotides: TGCGCCAGCAGCCTTAGCGGGAGCTCCTACAATGAGCAGTTCTTC. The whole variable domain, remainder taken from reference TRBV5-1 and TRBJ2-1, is KAGVTQTPRYLIKTRGQQVTLSCSPISGHRSVSWYQQTPGQGLQFLFEYFSETQRNKGNFPGRFSGRQFSNSRSEMNVSTLELGDSALYLCASSLSGSSYNEQFFGPGTRLTVL.